This TCR beta chain was identified during a study of CD8+ T cells in alopecia areata. Study as a whole: Treated patients took oral tofacitinib at 5 to 10 mg twice daily. Tofacitinib was given for 6 to 18 months, then stopped for 6 months.

Obtained from alopecia areata patients were lesional scalp punch biopsies along with peripheral blood. RNA, once extracted, was reverse transcribed into cDNA for use as the sequencing template. Measured with immunoSEQ multiplex PCR; TCRdb has only the in-frame clones, and not every one. Among about 150,000 clones, around 47% were seen once, and the ten largest hold around 7%. CDR1 SQVTM and CDR2 ANQGSEA come from the germline V gene. The CDR3 has 15 amino acids. Losses at the gene ends were 6 bases for V and 4 bases for J; bases not matched to a gene: 11. With regard to this clone: Its antigen is still unknown.

Findings and limits, study-wide: Across lesional scalp, and particularly alopecia totalis/universalis, clonality surpassed that of normal scalp.

The receptor comes from a human donor with alopecia areata. The chain has TRBV29-1 and TRBJ2-1; 8 bases map to TRBD2. Sequencing was performed on CD4+ T cells sorted from blood. CDR3 protein: CSVSSRLARYNEQFF. The DNA of the CDR3 is TGCAGCGTCTCTTCCCGACTAGCGCGGTACAATGAGCAGTTCTTC.